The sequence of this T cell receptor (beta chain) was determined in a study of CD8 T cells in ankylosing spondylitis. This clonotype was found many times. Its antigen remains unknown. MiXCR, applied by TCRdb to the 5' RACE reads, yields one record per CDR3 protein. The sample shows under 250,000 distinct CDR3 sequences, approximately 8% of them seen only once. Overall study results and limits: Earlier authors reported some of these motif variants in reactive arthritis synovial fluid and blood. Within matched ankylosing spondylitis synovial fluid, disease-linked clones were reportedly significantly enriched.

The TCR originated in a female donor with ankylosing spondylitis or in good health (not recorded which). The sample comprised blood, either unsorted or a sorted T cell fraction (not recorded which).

The CDR3 reads CSARGWRTPLLSYF. DNA for the CDR3: TGCAGTGCTAGAGGGTGGAGAACGCCCCTATTGAGCTACTTC. The rearrangement links TRBV20-1 to TRBJ2-5, with unresolved D. Germline V gene lookup returns CDR1 DFQATT and CDR2 SNEGSKA (reference sequence). The CDR3 is 14 residues long. The ends were cut back, 1 base at V and 14 bases at J, with 23 bases in the middle.